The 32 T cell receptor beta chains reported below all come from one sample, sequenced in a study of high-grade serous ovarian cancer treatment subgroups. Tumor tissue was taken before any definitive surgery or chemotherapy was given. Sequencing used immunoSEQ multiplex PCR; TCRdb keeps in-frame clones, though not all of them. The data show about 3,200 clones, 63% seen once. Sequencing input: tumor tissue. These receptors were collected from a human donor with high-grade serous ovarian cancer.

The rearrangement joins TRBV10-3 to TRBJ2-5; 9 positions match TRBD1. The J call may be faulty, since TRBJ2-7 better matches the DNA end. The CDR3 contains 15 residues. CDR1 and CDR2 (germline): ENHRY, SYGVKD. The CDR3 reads CAISVDRGSPYEQYF. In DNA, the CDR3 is TGTGCCATCAGTGTAGACAGGGGGTCCCCCTACGAGCAGTACTTC.

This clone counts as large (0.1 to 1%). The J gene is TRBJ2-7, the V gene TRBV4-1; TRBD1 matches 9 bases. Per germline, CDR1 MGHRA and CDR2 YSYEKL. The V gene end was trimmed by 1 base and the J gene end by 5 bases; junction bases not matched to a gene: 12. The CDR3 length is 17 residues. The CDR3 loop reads CASSQVPGQGKGDEQYF. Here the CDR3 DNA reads TGCGCCAGCAGCCAAGTCCCGGGACAGGGTAAGGGGGACGAGCAGTACTTC.

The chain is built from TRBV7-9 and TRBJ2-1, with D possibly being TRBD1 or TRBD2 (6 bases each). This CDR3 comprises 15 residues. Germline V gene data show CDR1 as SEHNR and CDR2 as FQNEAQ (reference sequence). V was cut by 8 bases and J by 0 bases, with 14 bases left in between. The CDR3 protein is CASGGLGSSYNEQFF. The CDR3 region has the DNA TGTGCCAGCGGGGGGCTCGGAAGCTCCTACAATGAGCAGTTCTTC.

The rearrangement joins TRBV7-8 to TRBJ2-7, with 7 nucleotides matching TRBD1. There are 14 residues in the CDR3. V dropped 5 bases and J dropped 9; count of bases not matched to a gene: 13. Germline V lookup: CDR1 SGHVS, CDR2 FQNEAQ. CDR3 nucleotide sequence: TGTGCCAGCAGCATTGGACAGGACCCTCAGGGGCAGTACTTC. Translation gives CASSIGQDPQGQYF.

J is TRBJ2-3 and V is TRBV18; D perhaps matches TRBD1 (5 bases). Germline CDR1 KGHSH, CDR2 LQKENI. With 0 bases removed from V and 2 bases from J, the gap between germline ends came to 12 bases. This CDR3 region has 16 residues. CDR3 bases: TGTGCCAGCTCACCACCCCAGACAGCCTCCACAGATACGCAGTATTTT. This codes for CASSPPQTASTDTQYF. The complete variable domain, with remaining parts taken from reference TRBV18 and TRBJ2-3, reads NAGVMQNPRHLVRRRGQEARLRCSPMKGHSHVYWYRQLPEEGLKFMVYLQKENIIDESGMPKERFSAEFPKEGPSILRIQQVVRGDSAAYFCASSPPQTASTDTQYFGPGTRLTVL.

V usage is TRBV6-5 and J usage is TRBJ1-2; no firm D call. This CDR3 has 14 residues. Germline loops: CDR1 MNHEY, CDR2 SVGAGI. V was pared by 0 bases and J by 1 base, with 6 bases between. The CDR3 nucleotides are TGTGCCAGCAGTTACTCCACCGTTAACTATGGCTACACCTTC. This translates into CASSYSTVNYGYTF.

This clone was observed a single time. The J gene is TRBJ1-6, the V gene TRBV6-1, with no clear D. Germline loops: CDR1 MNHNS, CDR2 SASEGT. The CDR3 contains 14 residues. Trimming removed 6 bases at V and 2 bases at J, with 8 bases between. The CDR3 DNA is TGTGCCAGCAGCTCTGGGCCCTATAATTCACCCCTCCACTTT. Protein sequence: CASSSGPYNSPLHF.

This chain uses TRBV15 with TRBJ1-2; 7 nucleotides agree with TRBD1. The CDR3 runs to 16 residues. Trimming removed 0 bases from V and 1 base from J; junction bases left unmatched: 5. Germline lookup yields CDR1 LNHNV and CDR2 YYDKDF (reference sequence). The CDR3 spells CATSRDTTGSNYGYTF. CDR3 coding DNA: TGTGCCACCAGCAGAGATACGACAGGGAGTAACTATGGCTACACCTTC. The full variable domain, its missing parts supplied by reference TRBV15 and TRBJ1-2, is DAMVIQNPRYQVTQFGKPVTLSCSQTLNHNVMYWYQQKSSQAPKLLFHYYDKDFNNEADTPDNFQSRRPNTSFCFLDIRSPGLGDTAMYLCATSRDTTGSNYGYTFGSGTRLTVV.

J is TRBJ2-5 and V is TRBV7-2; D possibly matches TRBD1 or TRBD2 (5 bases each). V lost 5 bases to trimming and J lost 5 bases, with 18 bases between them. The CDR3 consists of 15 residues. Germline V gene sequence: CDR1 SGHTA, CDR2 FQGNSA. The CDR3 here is CASSPRGWETETQYF. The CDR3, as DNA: TGTGCCAGCAGCCCTAGGGGATGGGAGACGGAGACCCAGTACTTC.

The CDR3 here is CASSLATGGNGYTF. The DNA for the CDR3 is TGTGCCAGCAGCCTCGCCACAGGGGGTAATGGCTACACCTTC. J is TRBJ1-2 and V is TRBV5-6; 8 bases align to TRBD1. J gave up 6 bases and V 4 bases, and 8 bases lay outside the gene matches. CDR1 and CDR2 from the germline V gene are SGHDT and YYEEEE. The CDR3 is made up of 14 amino acids.

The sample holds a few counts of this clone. CDR3 coding DNA: TGTGCCAGCTCACCCCCGGGGCTGGCGGGAGGGATCAAAAACATTCAGTACTTC. As protein: CASSPPGLAGGIKNIQYF. This chain connects TRBV18 to TRBJ2-4; 9 bases are shared with TRBD2. In germline, CDR1 is KGHSH, CDR2 LQKENI. The V and J ends lost 3 bases and 3 bases, in that order; junction bases with no gene match: 12. The CDR3 contains 18 residues.

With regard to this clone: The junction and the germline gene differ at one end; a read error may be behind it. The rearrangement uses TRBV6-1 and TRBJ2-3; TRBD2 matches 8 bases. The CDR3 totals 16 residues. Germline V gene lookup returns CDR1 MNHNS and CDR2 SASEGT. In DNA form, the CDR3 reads TGTGCCATCAGTGAGTCCGGGCGGGGGGAAACAGATACGCAGTATTTT. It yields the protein CAISESGRGETDTQYF.

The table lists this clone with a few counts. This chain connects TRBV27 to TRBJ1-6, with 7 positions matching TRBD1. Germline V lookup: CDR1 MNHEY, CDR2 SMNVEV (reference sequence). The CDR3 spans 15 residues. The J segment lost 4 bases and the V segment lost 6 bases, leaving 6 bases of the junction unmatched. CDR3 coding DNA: TGTGCCAGCAGACCGGGACAGCCTTATAATTCACCCCTCCACTTT. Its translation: CASRPGQPYNSPLHF.

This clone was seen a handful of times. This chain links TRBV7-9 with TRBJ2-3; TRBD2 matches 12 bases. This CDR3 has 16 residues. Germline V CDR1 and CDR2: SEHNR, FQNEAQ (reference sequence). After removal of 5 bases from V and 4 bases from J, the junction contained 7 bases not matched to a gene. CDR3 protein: CASSETSGGTSDTQYF. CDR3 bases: TGTGCCAGCAGCGAAACTAGCGGGGGGACCTCAGATACGCAGTATTTT.

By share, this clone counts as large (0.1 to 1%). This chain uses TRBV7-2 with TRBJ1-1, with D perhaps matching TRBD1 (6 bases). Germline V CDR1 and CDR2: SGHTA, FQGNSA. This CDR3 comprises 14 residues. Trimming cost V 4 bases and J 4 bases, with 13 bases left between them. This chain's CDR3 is CASSSGRGSTEAFF. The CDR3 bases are TGTGCCAGCAGCTCCGGTAGGGGGAGCACTGAAGCTTTCTTT.

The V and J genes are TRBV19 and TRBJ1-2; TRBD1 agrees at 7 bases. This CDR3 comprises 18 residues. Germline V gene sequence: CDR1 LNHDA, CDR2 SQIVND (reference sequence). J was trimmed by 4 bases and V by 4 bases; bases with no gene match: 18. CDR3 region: CASSTRDSRGPGRYGYTF. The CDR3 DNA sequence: TGTGCCAGTAGTACGCGGGACAGTCGGGGCCCGGGTCGCTATGGCTACACCTTC.

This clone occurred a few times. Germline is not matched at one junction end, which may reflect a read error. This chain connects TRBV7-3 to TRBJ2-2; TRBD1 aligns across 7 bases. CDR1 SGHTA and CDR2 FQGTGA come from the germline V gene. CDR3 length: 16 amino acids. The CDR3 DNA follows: TGTGCCAGCACCTTATTGGGACAGACGAACACCGGGGAGCTGTTTTTT. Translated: CASTLLGQTNTGELFF.

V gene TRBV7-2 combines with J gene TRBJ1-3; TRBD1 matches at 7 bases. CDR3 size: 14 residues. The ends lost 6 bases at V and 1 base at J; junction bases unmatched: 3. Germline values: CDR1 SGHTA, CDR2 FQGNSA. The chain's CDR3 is CASSRGPSGNTIYF. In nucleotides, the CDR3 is TGTGCCAGCAGTAGGGGGCCATCTGGAAACACCATATATTTT. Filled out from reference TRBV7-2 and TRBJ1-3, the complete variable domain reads GAGVSQSPSNKVTEKGKDVELRCDPISGHTALYWYRQSLGQGLEFLIYFQGNSAPDKSGLPSDRFSAERTGGSVSTLTIQRTQQEDSAVYLCASSRGPSGNTIYFGEGSWLTVV.

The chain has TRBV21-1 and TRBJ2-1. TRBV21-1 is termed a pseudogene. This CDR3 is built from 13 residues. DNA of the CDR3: TGTGCCAGCAGCAACAGGGACGGCAATGAGCAGTTCTTC. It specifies CASSNRDGNEQFF.

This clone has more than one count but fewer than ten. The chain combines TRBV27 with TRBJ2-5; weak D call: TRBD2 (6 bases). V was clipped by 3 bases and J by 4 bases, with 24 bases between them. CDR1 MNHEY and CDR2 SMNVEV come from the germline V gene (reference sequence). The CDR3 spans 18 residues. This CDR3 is CASSFKVSLPGLGETQYF. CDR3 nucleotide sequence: TGTGCCAGCAGTTTTAAGGTTTCCCTACCGGGACTTGGAGAGACCCAGTACTTC.

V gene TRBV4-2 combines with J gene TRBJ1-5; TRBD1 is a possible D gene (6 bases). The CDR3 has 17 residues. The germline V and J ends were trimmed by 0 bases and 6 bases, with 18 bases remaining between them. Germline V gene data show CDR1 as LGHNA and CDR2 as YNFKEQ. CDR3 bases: TGTGCCAGCAGCCAAGATTCATTACAGGGAGGTAGTCAGCCCCAGCATTTT. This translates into CASSQDSLQGGSQPQHF.

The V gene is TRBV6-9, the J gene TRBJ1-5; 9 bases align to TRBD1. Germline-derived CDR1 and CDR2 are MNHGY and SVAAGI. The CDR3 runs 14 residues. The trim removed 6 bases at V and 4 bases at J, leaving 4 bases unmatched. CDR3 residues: CASSVGQGNQPQHF. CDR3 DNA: TGTGCCAGCAGCGTCGGACAGGGGAATCAGCCCCAGCATTTT.

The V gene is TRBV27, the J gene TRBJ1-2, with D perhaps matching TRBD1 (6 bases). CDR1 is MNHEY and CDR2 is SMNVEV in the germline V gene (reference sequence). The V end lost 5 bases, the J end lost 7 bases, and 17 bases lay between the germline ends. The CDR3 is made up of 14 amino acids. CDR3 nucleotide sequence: TGTGCCAGCAGTCGGGGAGACAGGTCGGTTGGCTACACCTTC. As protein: CASSRGDRSVGYTF.

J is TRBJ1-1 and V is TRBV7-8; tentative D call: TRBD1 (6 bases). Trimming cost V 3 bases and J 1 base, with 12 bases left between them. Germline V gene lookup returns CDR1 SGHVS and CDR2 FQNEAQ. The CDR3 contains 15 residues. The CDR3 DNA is TGTGCCAGCAGCTTTTTAGGGGGGGCGAACACTGAAGCTTTCTTT. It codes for CASSFLGGANTEAFF.

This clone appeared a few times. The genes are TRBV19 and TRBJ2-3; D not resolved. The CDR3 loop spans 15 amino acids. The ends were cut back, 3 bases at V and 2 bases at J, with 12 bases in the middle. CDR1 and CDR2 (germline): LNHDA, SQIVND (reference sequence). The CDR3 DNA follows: TGTGCCAGTAGTATTGCCGGCAGACACACAGATACGCAGTATTTT. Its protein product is CASSIAGRHTDTQYF.

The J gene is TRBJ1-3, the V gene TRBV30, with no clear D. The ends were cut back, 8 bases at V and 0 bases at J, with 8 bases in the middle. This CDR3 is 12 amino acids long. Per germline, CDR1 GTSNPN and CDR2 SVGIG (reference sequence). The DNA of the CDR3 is TGTGCCGGCCACAACTCTGGAAACACCATATATTTT. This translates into CAGHNSGNTIYF.

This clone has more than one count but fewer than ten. The CDR3 loop is CASSLAADSLNTEAFF. The CDR3 DNA reads as TGTGCCAGCAGCTTGGCCGCGGACAGCCTGAACACTGAAGCTTTCTTT. The V and J genes are TRBV5-5 and TRBJ1-1, with a weak D call TRBD1 (6 bases). Germline V lookup: CDR1 SGHKS, CDR2 YYEKEE (reference sequence). V was pared by 0 bases and J by 0 bases, with 12 bases between. CDR3 length equals 16 residues.

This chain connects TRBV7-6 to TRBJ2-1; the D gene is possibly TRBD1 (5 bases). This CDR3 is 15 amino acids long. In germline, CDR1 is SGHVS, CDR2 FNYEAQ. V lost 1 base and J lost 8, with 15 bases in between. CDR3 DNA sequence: TGTGCCAGCAGCTTAGGGTTTGGTTGGGGCTATGAGCAGTTCTTC. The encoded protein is CASSLGFGWGYEQFF.

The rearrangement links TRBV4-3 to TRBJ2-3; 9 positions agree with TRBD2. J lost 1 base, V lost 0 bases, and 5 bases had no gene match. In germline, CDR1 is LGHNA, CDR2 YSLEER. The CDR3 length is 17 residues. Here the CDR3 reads CASSQDGREGGTDTQYF. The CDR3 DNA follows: TGCGCCAGCAGCCAAGATGGGCGGGAGGGCGGCACAGATACGCAGTATTTT.

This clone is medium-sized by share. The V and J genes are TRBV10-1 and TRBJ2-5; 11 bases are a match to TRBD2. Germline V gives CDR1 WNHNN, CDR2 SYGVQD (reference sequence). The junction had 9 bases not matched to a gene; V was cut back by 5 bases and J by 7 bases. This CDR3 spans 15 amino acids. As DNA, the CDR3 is TGCGCCAGCAGTTCAATAGCGGGGGGGCCCGGGACCCAGTACTTC. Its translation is CASSSIAGGPGTQYF.

In nucleotides, the CDR3 is TGTGCCAGCAGCTCCCAGCGGGGGGGTTCAGATACGCAGTATTTT. Its translation is CASSSQRGGSDTQYF. The chain carries TRBV7-2 and TRBJ2-3, with 10 bases aligning to TRBD2. This CDR3 is 15 amino acids long. Trimming at V came to 4 bases and at J to 4 bases, leaving 5 bases not matched to a gene. Germline V gives CDR1 SGHTA, CDR2 FQGNSA.

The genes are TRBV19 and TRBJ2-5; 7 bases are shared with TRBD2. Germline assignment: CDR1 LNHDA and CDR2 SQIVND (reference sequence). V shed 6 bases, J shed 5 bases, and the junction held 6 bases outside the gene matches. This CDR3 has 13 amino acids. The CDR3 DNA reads TGTGCCAGTAGCCAACTAGCGATGGAGACCCAGTACTTC. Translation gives CASSQLAMETQYF.